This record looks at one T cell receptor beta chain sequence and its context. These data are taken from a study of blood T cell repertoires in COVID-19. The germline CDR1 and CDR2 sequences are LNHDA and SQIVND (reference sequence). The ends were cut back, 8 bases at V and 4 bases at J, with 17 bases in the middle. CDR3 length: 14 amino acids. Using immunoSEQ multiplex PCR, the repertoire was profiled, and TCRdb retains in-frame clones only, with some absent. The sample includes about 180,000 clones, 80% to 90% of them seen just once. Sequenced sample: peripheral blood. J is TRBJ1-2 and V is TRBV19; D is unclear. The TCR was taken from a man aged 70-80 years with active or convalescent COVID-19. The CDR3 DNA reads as TGTGCCAGTCTGCGGGCCGGGCACTTCTATGGCTACACCTTC. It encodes CASLRAGHFYGYTF.